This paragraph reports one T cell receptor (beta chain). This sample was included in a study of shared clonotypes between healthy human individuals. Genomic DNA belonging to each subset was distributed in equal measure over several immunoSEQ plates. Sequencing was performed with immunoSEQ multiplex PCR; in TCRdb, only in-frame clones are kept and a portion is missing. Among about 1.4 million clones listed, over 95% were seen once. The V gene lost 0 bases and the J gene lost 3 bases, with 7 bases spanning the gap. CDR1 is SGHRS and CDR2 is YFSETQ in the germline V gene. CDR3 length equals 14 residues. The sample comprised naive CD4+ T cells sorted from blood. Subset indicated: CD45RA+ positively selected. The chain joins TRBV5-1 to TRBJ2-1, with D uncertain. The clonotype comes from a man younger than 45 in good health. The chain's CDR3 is CASSLGAGYNEQFF. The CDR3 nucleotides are TGCGCCAGCAGCTTGGGGGCAGGCTACAATGAGCAGTTCTTC.